This T cell receptor (beta chain) was sequenced during a study of T cells in localized non-small cell lung cancer. Findings and limits, study-wide: Sequencing involved a lone tumor region, leaving heterogeneity possible. Greater T cell density in blood accompanied longer overall survival.

About this clone: Its specificity is not known.

CDR3 length: 16 amino acids. V lost 2 bases and J lost 7; bases outside the gene matches: 11. The germline V gene has CDR1 SGHRS and CDR2 YFSETQ. Profiled with immunoSEQ multiplex PCR; TCRdb holds only in-frame clones, not every one. The sample includes over 20,000 clones, 70% to 90% of them seen just once. J is TRBJ2-1 and V is TRBV5-1; 8 nucleotides align to TRBD2. The TCR sequence derives from a male donor at least 60 years old with stage II lung adenocarcinoma. Sequenced here: peripheral blood mononuclear cells, sampled before any cancer treatment. The CDR3: CASSLIAGSPRNEQFF. The CDR3 region has the DNA TGCGCCAGCAGCTTAATAGCGGGATCGCCGCGGAATGAGCAGTTCTTC.